These T cell receptor beta chains were read from a single sample in a study of molecular identifiers for immune sequencing clone quantification. TCRdb used MiXCR to reprocess the PCR reads, holding one entry per CDR3 protein. This table has 600,000 to 650,000 distinct CDR3 sequences, 20% appearing once. Material for sequencing was naive CD8+ T cells from blood, with Jurkat cell RNA spiked in. The receptors come from a human donor in good health. Some libraries in this study had Jurkat cell RNA spiked in. CDR3s include the opening cysteine and the closing phenylalanine or tryptophan. A D gene is named only where the DNA matches it firmly. A clone size is listed for some rows: how often the clone was seen (once, few, many), or a class if it is expanded.

d_gene	j_gene	v_gene	abundance	CDR3nt	CDR3aa
TRBD2	TRBJ2-7	TRBV28	NA	TGTGCCAGCAGCCAGGGACTAGCGGAGCGATCCTACGAGCAGTACTTC	CASSQGLAERSYEQYF
NA	TRBJ2-7	TRBV27	many	TGTGCCAGCAGTTTAAAAGGGGGAACCTACGAGCAGTACTTC	CASSLKGGTYEQYF
NA	TRBJ1-1	TRBV19	NA	TGTGCCACTGGAAGGGGGTCGCGAGCTTTCTTT	CATGRGSRAFF
NA	TRBJ2-5	TRBV7-8	many	TGTGCCAGCAGCTTAATCCCGGACAAGGGCTTTCCCATCGTGGAGACCCAGTACTTC	CASSLIPDKGFPIVETQYF
NA	TRBJ2-5	TRBV18	many	TGTGCCAGCTCACCTGCGTACCAAGAGACCCAGTACTTC	CASSPAYQETQYF
NA	TRBJ2-3	TRBV11-3	NA	TGTGCCAGCAGCTTAGATGGAGACAGCACAGATACGCAGTATTTT	CASSLDGDSTDTQYF
TRBD2	TRBJ2-4	TRBV13	NA	TGTGCCAGCGGCTTTAGCGGGGGGGCAAACAAAAACATTCAGTACTTC	CASGFSGGANKNIQYF
TRBD2	TRBJ2-7	TRBV28	many	TGTGCCAGCTCCATGACTAGCGGGAGGGCCCGGGAGCAGTACTTC	CASSMTSGRAREQYF
TRBD2	TRBJ2-2	TRBV4-3	few	TGCGCCAGCAGCCAAACCGGGGGGGGCACCGGGGAGCTGTTTTTT	CASSQTGGGTGELFF
TRBD1	TRBJ1-5	TRBV19	few	TGTGCCAGTAGTACTCGGGACAGCGACTATCAGCCCCAGCATTTT	CASSTRDSDYQPQHF
NA	TRBJ2-7	TRBV11-2	few	TGTGCCAGCAGCGATGGGAGTCCCCGCTACGAGCAGTACTTC	CASSDGSPRYEQYF
NA	TRBJ2-3	TRBV11-2	few	TGTGCCAGCAGCTTAGGGAGGGGGTGGCCCAGCACAGATACGCAGTATTTT	CASSLGRGWPSTDTQYF
TRBD2	TRBJ2-5	TRBV5-1	many	TGCGCCAGCAGCTTCCCCCTAGCGGGTCAAGAGACCCAGTACTTC	CASSFPLAGQETQYF
NA	TRBJ2-5	TRBV29-1	many	NA	CSVGPGTKDF
NA	TRBJ2-7	TRBV4-1	many	TGCGCCAGCAGCCAAGATGGCGGCAGTCTGGCCGAGCAGTACTTC	CASSQDGGSLAEQYF
NA	TRBJ1-5	TRBV6-6	few	TGTGCCAGCAGTTACTCGAGACTGGACTCTCGCAATCAGCCCCAGCATTTT	CASSYSRLDSRNQPQHF
NA	TRBJ1-6	TRBV14	once	TGTGCCAGCAGCCGCAGGCGGGGAAGCTCCTATAATTCACCCCTCCACTTT	CASSRRRGSSYNSPLHF
NA	TRBJ2-3	TRBV21-1	NA	TGTGCCAGCAGGCACCGACGTGGGGACAAATGCACAGATACGCAGTATTTT	CASRHRRGDKCTDTQYF
NA	TRBJ1-1	TRBV20-1	many	TGCAGTGCTAGAGCTCAGGCTCCCGGGGGCACTGAAGCTTTCTTT	CSARAQAPGGTEAFF
TRBD2	TRBJ2-3	TRBV11-2	many	TGTGCCAGCTGTTCGGGGGGTAGGACAGATACGCAGTATTTT	CASCSGGRTDTQYF
NA	TRBJ1-2	TRBV27	few	TGTGCCAGCAGTTCGCGTAATAGTAAGGTGGTTGGCTACACCTTC	CASSSRNSKVVGYTF
NA	TRBJ2-5	TRBV6-2/TRBV6-3	many	TGTGCCAGCAGCGAGGGACGGCGAGAGACCCAGTACTTC	CASSEGRRETQYF
NA	TRBJ1-1	TRBV6-2/TRBV6-3	NA	TGTGCCAGCACCTCGCGGGGAGACACTGAAGCTTTCTTT	CASTSRGDTEAFF
NA	TRBJ1-1	TRBV5-1	many	TGCGCCAGCAGCCCCGTGGGGGGGGAAGCTTTCTTT	CASSPVGGEAFF
NA	TRBJ2-3	TRBV7-9	few	TGTGCCAGCAGCTTAGAGGGGGTTTTGGCAGATACGCAGTATTTT	CASSLEGVLADTQYF
TRBD2	TRBJ2-2	TRBV7-9	NA	TGTGCCAGCAGCCCAAAAGGGACTAGCGGATATATTGAGCTGTTTTTT	CASSPKGTSGYIELFF
NA	TRBJ2-2	TRBV14	NA	TGTGCCAGCAGCCAGACGGGATTTTTGACCGGGGAGCTGTTTTTT	CASSQTGFLTGELFF
TRBD2	TRBJ2-7	TRBV20-1	once	TGCAGTGCCGATAGAGGGCTAGCGGCGCCCTACGAGCAGTACTTC	CSADRGLAAPYEQYF
NA	TRBJ2-7	TRBV6-5	few	TGTGCCAGCGGTTACTTTAAAGGTGACTACGAGCAGTACTTC	CASGYFKGDYEQYF
TRBD1	TRBJ1-5	TRBV19	NA	TGTGCCAGTAGTATTGGGACCAGGGGGGAGAATCAGCCCCAGCATTTT	CASSIGTRGENQPQHF
NA	TRBJ1-2	TRBV7-9	few	TGTGCCAGCAGCTTAGTTAGGGACATCCTTAACTATGGCTACACCTTC	CASSLVRDILNYGYTF
TRBD1	TRBJ2-7	TRBV28	many	TGTGCCAGCAGACTTCAGGGGACAGGCTACGAGCAGTACTTC	CASRLQGTGYEQYF
TRBD1	TRBJ2-7	TRBV5-6	many	TGTGCCAGCAGCCAACTGACAGGGGGCTATGTCGAGCAGTACTTC	CASSQLTGGYVEQYF
TRBD2	TRBJ2-1	TRBV29-1	NA	TGCAGCGTTGAATTGACTAGCGGGACCTACAATGAGCAGTTCTTC	CSVELTSGTYNEQFF
NA	TRBJ1-2	TRBV28	NA	TGTGCCAGCAGTTTGACCCGACAGGACCCCACCTATGGCTACACCTTC	CASSLTRQDPTYGYTF
NA	TRBJ2-1	TRBV7-2	many	TGTGCCAGCAGCTTAGGCCAGGGGCAGAATGAGCAGTTCTTC	CASSLGQGQNEQFF
NA	TRBJ2-3	TRBV19	NA	TGTGCCAGTAGTATCGAAGGGCCAGATACGCAGTATTTT	CASSIEGPDTQYF
NA	TRBJ1-5	TRBV20-1	many	TGCAGTGCTCGGACACAGGGAAGCAATCAGCCCCTGCATTTT	CSARTQGSNQPLHF
TRBD1	TRBJ2-3	TRBV3-1	many	TGTGCCAGCAGCCAATTCTGGGGACAGGGCGTAGATACGCAGTATTTT	CASSQFWGQGVDTQYF
TRBD1	TRBJ2-7	TRBV29-1	many	TGCAGCGTTGAAGGTGAGGACAGGACCCACCCCTACGAGCAGTACTTC	CSVEGEDRTHPYEQYF
NA	TRBJ2-7	TRBV20-1	NA	TGCAGTGCTAGAAACAGGCTCTCCTACGAGCAGTACTTC	CSARNRLSYEQYF
NA	TRBJ2-7	TRBV20-1	many	TGCAGTGCTAGAGATCTGCAGGAAAGCTCCTACGAGCAGTACTTC	CSARDLQESSYEQYF
NA	TRBJ2-1	TRBV4-3	few	TGCGCCAGCAGCCAAGATCCCAGCGGAAGGAGTGTTCATGAGCAGTTCTTC	CASSQDPSGRSVHEQFF
TRBD2	TRBJ2-3	TRBV20-1	many	TGCAGTGCTCACCATCCACTAGCGGGGATCCGCACAGATACGCAGTATTTT	CSAHHPLAGIRTDTQYF
TRBD1	TRBJ2-7	TRBV7-9	many	TGTGCCAGCAGCTCGCGAGGGGACAGGGACTACGAGCAGTACTTC	CASSSRGDRDYEQYF
NA	TRBJ1-5	TRBV4-1	many	TGCGCCAGCAGCCTAGACCGAGCGCATCAGCCCCAGCATTTT	CASSLDRAHQPQHF
NA	TRBJ2-3	TRBV16	many	TGTGCCAGCAGCAACACATTATCTAGCACAGATACGCAGTATTTT	CASSNTLSSTDTQYF
NA	TRBJ2-3	TRBV27	few	TGTGCCAGCAGTTCATTCTCAGATACGCAGTATTTT	CASSSFSDTQYF
TRBD1	TRBJ2-5	TRBV4-1	many	TGCGCCAGCAGCGAAAGTAACGCAGGGGGCGGCGAGACCCAGTACTTC	CASSESNAGGGETQYF
NA	TRBJ1-5	TRBV12-3/TRBV12-4	many	TGTGCCAGCAGTTTGGGGCAGGGCGTCAATCAGCCCCAGCATTTT	CASSLGQGVNQPQHF
NA	TRBJ1-2	TRBV12-3/TRBV12-4	NA	TGTGCCAGCAGTTCCCGTCTCAGCCCGGGGGGATATGGCTACACCTTC	CASSSRLSPGGYGYTF
NA	TRBJ2-7	TRBV7-8	many	TGTGCCAGCAGCTTCCCGGAGCCCTACGAGCAGTACTTC	CASSFPEPYEQYF
NA	TRBJ1-5	TRBV28	many	TGTGCCAGTCAAGTCGATTATAGCAATCAGCCCCAGCATTTT	CASQVDYSNQPQHF
NA	TRBJ2-7	TRBV2	many	TGTGCCAGCAGTGAGACAGATTGGCCCCCGGAGGAGCAGTACTTC	CASSETDWPPEEQYF
NA	TRBJ2-2	TRBV7-8	NA	TGTGCCAGCAGCTTAGAAAGAGACACCTTCGACGCCGGGGAGCTGTTTTTT	CASSLERDTFDAGELFF